This T cell receptor beta chain was captured in a study of post-analysis software for immune sequencing data. This clonotype has a handful of counts. Each TCR beta cDNA library carried unique molecular identifiers. TCRdb reprocessed the PCR reads via MiXCR and lists one record per CDR3 protein. This sample has hundreds of thousands of distinct CDR3 sequences, with more than 50% found just once. This TCR was recovered from a girl aged 2 to 10 with multiple sclerosis. Sequencing was performed on blood.

Here the CDR3 DNA reads TGTGCCAGCAGCCAAGGCAGGAGGGGGGGTCAAGAGACCCAGTACTTC. Protein product: CASSQGRRGGQETQYF. V usage is TRBV3-1 and J usage is TRBJ2-5; D is perhaps TRBD2 (7 bases). CDR1 and CDR2 (germline): LGHDT, YNNKEL (reference sequence). This CDR3 comprises 16 residues. V was clipped by 1 base and J by 2 bases, with 14 bases between them.